This T cell receptor beta chain was retrieved from a study of CD8 T cells in ankylosing spondylitis. Making use of molecular barcodes, quantitative 5'-RACE generated TCR beta libraries. TCRdb fed the 5' RACE reads into MiXCR, producing one record per CDR3 protein. The repertoire holds 200,000 to 300,000 distinct CDR3 sequences, approximately 10% seen once, with 2% to 3% in the top ten. Study results and limitations: The clones that were linked to disease were reported to be significantly enriched in matched synovial fluid samples from ankylosing spondylitis patients.

At least ten counts were recorded for this clonotype. Its antigen remains unknown. The CDR3 has 16 amino acids. V lost 6 bases to trimming and J lost 2 bases; unmatched junction nucleotides: 11. The rearrangement uses TRBV12-3 or TRBV12-4 and TRBJ1-1; 8 bases line up with TRBD1. Specimen: blood, either unsorted or a sorted T cell fraction (not recorded which). The clonotype was recovered from a male donor with ankylosing spondylitis or in good health (not recorded which). As DNA, the CDR3 is TGTGCCAGCAGCTACGACAGGGGTGGCTCTAACACTGAAGCTTTCTTT. Its translation is CASSYDRGGSNTEAFF.